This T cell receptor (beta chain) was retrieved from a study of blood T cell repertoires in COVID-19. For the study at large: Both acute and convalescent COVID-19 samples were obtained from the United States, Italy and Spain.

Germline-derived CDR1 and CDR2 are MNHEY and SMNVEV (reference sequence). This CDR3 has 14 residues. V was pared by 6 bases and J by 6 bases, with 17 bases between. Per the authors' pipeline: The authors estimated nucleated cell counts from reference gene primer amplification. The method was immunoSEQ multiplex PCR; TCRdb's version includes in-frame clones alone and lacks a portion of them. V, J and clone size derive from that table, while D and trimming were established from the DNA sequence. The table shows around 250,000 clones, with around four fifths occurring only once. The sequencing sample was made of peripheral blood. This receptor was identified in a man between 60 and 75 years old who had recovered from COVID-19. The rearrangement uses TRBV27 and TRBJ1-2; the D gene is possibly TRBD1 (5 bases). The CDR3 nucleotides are TGTGCCAGCAGCTACTCAGGGATGGGAAATGGCTACACCTTC. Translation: CASSYSGMGNGYTF.